The 8 T cell receptor beta chains below come from one sample, sequenced in a study of T cell repertoires in cytomegalovirus infection. These receptors have no known antigen. Using its own MiXCR run on the reads, TCRdb lists one record per CDR3 protein. Of approximately 590,000 distinct CDR3 sequences in the sample, about 40% are singletons; the top ten hold over 45%. Specimen: cultured PBMCs, collected from culture after CMV antigen stimulation. Receptors were obtained from a human donor in good health (CMV status not recorded). Some clones in this sample may be carry-over from other donors' samples.

The J gene is TRBJ2-3, the V gene TRBV25-1; 8 nucleotides align to TRBD2. After removal of 3 bases from V and 1 base from J, the junction contained 6 bases not matched to a gene. Germline assignment: CDR1 MGHDK and CDR2 SYGVNS. The CDR3 is 16 residues long. The CDR3 DNA is TGTGCCAGCAGTGACCGAAGCGGGAGTGGCACAGATACGCAGTATTTT. Encoded protein: CASSDRSGSGTDTQYF.

This clonotype was counted ten times or more. This chain links TRBV7-9 with TRBJ2-3; the D gene is possibly TRBD2 (5 bases). Trimming took 3 bases from V and 4 from J, leaving 8 bases between them. The germline CDR1 and CDR2 sequences are SEHNR and FQNEAQ (reference sequence). CDR3 length: 13 amino acids. The CDR3 is CASSFRRADTQYF. DNA of the CDR3: TGTGCCAGCAGCTTTCGGCGGGCAGATACGCAGTATTTT.

This chain joins TRBV7-2 and TRBJ2-2, with 14 bases lining up with TRBD2. V shed 5 bases and J 5 bases; nucleotides not matched to a gene: 13. Germline-derived CDR1 and CDR2 are SGHTA and FQGNSA. The CDR3 extends over 19 amino acids. For the CDR3, the DNA is TGTGCCAGCAGCCCTCCCAGGACTAGCGGGAGGCTGCGTACCGGGGAGCTGTTTTTT. Its protein is CASSPPRTSGRLRTGELFF.

This clonotype occurred a few times. CDR3 sequence (DNA): TGTGCCAGCAGAGCCCCCGGGGAGCTGTTTTTT. Its protein is CASRAPGELFF. This chain connects TRBV28 to TRBJ2-2, with D unclear. The CDR3 extends over 11 amino acids. Germline CDR1 is MDHEN and CDR2 is SYDVKM. Trimming cost V 6 bases and J 6 bases, with 5 bases left between them.

This clonotype was found a few times. V and J are TRBV5-1 and TRBJ1-1, with D tentatively TRBD1 (5 bases). With 3 bases removed from V and 1 base from J, the gap between germline ends came to 13 bases. Germline V gene lookup returns CDR1 SGHRS and CDR2 YFSETQ. CDR3 length: 15 residues. The CDR3 spells CASSYRGGKNTEAFF. CDR3 in DNA: TGCGCCAGCAGCTACCGGGGGGGTAAGAACACTGAAGCTTTCTTT.

The J gene is TRBJ1-5, the V gene TRBV18, with unresolved D. V lost 2 bases and J 6 bases, leaving 14 bases between the germline ends. Germline V gene lookup returns CDR1 KGHSH and CDR2 LQKENI. The CDR3 length is 15 residues. CDR3 loop: CASSPTSLGSQPQHF. CDR3 DNA: TGTGCCAGCTCACCAACAAGCCTAGGCAGTCAGCCCCAGCATTTT.

The genes are TRBV15 and TRBJ2-7; TRBD2 matches 10 bases. Per germline, CDR1 LNHNV and CDR2 YYDKDF (reference sequence). The CDR3 has 14 amino acids. Unmatched junction bases numbered 3, after V lost 5 bases and J lost 2 bases. In nucleotides, the CDR3 is TGTGCCACCAGCGGTGGACTAGCGGCCTACGAGCAGTACTTC. Its translation is CATSGGLAAYEQYF.

This clonotype turned up a few times. The rearrangement uses TRBV6-2 or TRBV6-3 and TRBJ1-1; D uncertain. This CDR3 spans 14 amino acids. CDR1 is MNHEY and CDR2 is SVGEGT in the germline V gene. The ends were cut back, 1 base at V and 7 bases at J, with 13 bases in the middle. CDR3 in amino acids: CASSYLRLIDEAFF. The CDR3 DNA reads as TGTGCCAGCAGTTACTTACGATTGATCGATGAAGCTTTCTTT.